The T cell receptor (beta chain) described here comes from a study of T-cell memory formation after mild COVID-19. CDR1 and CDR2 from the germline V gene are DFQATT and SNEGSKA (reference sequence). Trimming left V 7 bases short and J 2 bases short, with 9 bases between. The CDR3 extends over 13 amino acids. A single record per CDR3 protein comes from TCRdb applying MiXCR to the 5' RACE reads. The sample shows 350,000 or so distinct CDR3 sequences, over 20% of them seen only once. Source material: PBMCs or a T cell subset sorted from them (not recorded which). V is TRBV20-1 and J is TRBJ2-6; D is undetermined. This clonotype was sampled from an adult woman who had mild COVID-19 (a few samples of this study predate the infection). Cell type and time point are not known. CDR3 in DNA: TGCAGTGGGGCCTTACCTGGGGCCAACGTCCTGACTTTC. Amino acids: CSGALPGANVLTF.